These T cell receptor beta chains were read from a single sample in a study of STAT3 mutations in large granular lymphocyte leukemia. TCRdb keeps only in-frame clones here, not all; method: immunoSEQ multiplex PCR. The table has 9,500 to 15,000 clones, 70% to 80% seen once. Input material: peripheral blood mononuclear cells. The receptors shown here come from a man in his fifties or sixties with T-cell large granular lymphocyte leukemia. Some clones in this sample may be carry-over from other donors' samples. CDR3s include the opening cysteine and the closing phenylalanine or tryptophan. Fields, in order: CDR3 protein, J gene, V gene.

CDR3aa: CASSQATEDSYTF; j_gene: TRBJ1-2; v_gene: TRBV4-2
CDR3aa: CASTSGLSTDTQYF; j_gene: TRBJ2-3; v_gene: TRBV30
CDR3aa: CASRFPGNQGQETQYF; j_gene: TRBJ2-5; v_gene: TRBV28
CDR3aa: CASRLDLNAAYEQYF; j_gene: TRBJ2-7; v_gene: TRBV6-1
CDR3aa: CASSSPGLGVPDTQYF; j_gene: TRBJ2-3; v_gene: TRBV6-5
CDR3aa: CASSVAERGNTIYF; j_gene: TRBJ1-3; v_gene: TRBV9
CDR3aa: CASSIFPLEGGYTF; j_gene: TRBJ1-2; v_gene: TRBV19
CDR3aa: CASSQVERDANTGELFF; j_gene: TRBJ2-2; v_gene: TRBV4-2
CDR3aa: CAWSVQVREAFF; j_gene: TRBJ1-1; v_gene: TRBV30
CDR3aa: CASSPAGTRGGTQYF; j_gene: TRBJ2-3; v_gene: TRBV28
CDR3aa: CASSPPPHRNTEAFF; j_gene: TRBJ1-1; v_gene: TRBV4-1
CDR3aa: CASSVESNEQFF; j_gene: TRBJ2-1; v_gene: TRBV9
CDR3aa: CASSGTGQGSLETQYF; j_gene: TRBJ2-5; v_gene: TRBV5-1
CDR3aa: CASRPRQGYQPQHF; j_gene: TRBJ1-5; v_gene: TRBV6-5
CDR3aa: CATSTSGVTGELFF; j_gene: TRBJ2-2; v_gene: TRBV15
CDR3aa: CASSPGQASNTEAFF; j_gene: TRBJ1-1; v_gene: TRBV18
CDR3aa: CASSQDPSSYNEQFF; j_gene: TRBJ2-1; v_gene: TRBV4-3
CDR3aa: CAWGKAGVNIQYF; j_gene: TRBJ2-4; v_gene: TRBV30
CDR3aa: CSGTQGGNTEAFF; j_gene: TRBJ1-1; v_gene: TRBV29-1
CDR3aa: CACECWQGDGYTF; j_gene: TRBJ1-2; v_gene: TRBV30
CDR3aa: CSVAGGDGYTF; j_gene: TRBJ1-2; v_gene: TRBV29-1
CDR3aa: CSVGSQREGGPPDTQYF; j_gene: TRBJ2-3; v_gene: TRBV29-1
CDR3aa: CAWGPGLAGGGETQYF; j_gene: TRBJ2-5; v_gene: TRBV30
CDR3aa: CASSLRTRSEAFF; j_gene: TRBJ1-1; v_gene: TRBV6-5
CDR3aa: CASSGGQGAGDTQYF; j_gene: TRBJ2-3; v_gene: TRBV5-1
CDR3aa: CASSLSRAGGTEAFF; j_gene: TRBJ1-1; v_gene: TRBV7-9
CDR3aa: CAWSPGGEETQYF; j_gene: TRBJ2-5; v_gene: TRBV30
CDR3aa: CASNKDRVYNEQFF; j_gene: TRBJ2-1; v_gene: TRBV2
CDR3aa: CASSPGQGPYEQYF; j_gene: TRBJ2-7; v_gene: TRBV18
CDR3aa: CASSWGQGISYEQYF; j_gene: TRBJ2-7; v_gene: TRBV28
CDR3aa: CASTPTGSSYEQYF; j_gene: TRBJ2-7; v_gene: TRBV27
CDR3aa: CASSPESDRTGYGYTF; j_gene: TRBJ1-2; v_gene: TRBV4-3
CDR3aa: CASGTRTDPTGPQHF; j_gene: TRBJ1-5; v_gene: TRBV12-5
CDR3aa: CASSREGTNNEQFF; j_gene: TRBJ2-1; v_gene: TRBV5-1
CDR3aa: CATSREPLGGNEQFF; j_gene: TRBJ2-1; v_gene: TRBV15
CDR3aa: CASSLQTSGGVETQYF; j_gene: TRBJ2-5; v_gene: TRBV28
CDR3aa: CASREVGSKEETQYF; j_gene: TRBJ2-5; v_gene: TRBV27
CDR3aa: CASSPGGQFYGYTF; j_gene: TRBJ1-2; v_gene: TRBV18
CDR3aa: CASRDGPFRTQPQHF; j_gene: TRBJ1-5; v_gene: TRBV6-6
CDR3aa: CSVEAVGKQFF; j_gene: TRBJ2-1; v_gene: TRBV29-1
CDR3aa: CASSTVGGYGYGYTF; j_gene: TRBJ1-2; v_gene: TRBV7-9
CDR3aa: CASSIGAINEQFF; j_gene: TRBJ2-1; v_gene: TRBV19